The sequence of this TCR beta chain was determined in a study of early T cells in non-severe SARS-CoV-2 infection. Study in general: The study sequenced bulk RNA from unsorted whole blood, with chains unpaired.

This clonotype was detected many times. Its matching antigen is unknown. Findings and limits, study-wide: VDJdb matching, biased toward anti-spike CD8 responses, missed private and CD4 specificities.

Researchers tagged individual cDNA molecules with unique molecular identifiers. TCRdb processed the 5' RACE reads anew with MiXCR; each CDR3 protein has one entry. Among around 29,000 distinct CDR3 sequences, around 5.7% were seen once, and the ten largest hold roughly 5.5%. The sequence came from an adult who was a healthcare worker with PCR-confirmed SARS-CoV-2 infection or an uninfected control (not recorded which). Material for sequencing was whole blood.

The CDR3 DNA sequence: TGTGCCAGCAGTTTCCTGAGTAGCAATCAGCCCCAGCATTTT. Protein: CASSFLSSNQPQHF. The chain is built from TRBV12-3 or TRBV12-4 and TRBJ1-5; no definite D call. V was trimmed by 3 bases and J by 0 bases, leaving 6 bases between them. The CDR3 runs to 14 residues.